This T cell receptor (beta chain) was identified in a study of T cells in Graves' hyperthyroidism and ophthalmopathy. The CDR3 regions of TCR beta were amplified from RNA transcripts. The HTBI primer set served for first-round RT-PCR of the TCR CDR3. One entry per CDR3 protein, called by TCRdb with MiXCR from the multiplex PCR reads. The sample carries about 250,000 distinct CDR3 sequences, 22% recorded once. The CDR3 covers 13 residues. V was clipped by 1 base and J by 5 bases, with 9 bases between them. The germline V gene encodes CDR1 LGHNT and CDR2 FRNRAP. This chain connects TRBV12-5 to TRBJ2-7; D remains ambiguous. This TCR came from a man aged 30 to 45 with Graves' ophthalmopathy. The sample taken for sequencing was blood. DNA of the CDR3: TGTGCTAGTGGTTTGGCTTTGAAGGACGAGCAGTACTTC. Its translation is CASGLALKDEQYF.